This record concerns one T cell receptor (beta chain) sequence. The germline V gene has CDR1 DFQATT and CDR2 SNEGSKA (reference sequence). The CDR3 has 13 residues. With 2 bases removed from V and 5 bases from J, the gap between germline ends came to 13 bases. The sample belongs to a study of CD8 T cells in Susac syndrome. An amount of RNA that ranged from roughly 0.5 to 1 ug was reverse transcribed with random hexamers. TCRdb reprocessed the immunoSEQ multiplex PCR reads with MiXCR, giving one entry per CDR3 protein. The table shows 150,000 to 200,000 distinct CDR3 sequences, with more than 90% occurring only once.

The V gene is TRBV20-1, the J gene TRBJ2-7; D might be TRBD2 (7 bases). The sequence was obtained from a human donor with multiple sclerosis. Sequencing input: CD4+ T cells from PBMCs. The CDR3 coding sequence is TGCAGTGCTAGACCGGGGGGCCAGGACGAGCAGTACTTC. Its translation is CSARPGGQDEQYF.